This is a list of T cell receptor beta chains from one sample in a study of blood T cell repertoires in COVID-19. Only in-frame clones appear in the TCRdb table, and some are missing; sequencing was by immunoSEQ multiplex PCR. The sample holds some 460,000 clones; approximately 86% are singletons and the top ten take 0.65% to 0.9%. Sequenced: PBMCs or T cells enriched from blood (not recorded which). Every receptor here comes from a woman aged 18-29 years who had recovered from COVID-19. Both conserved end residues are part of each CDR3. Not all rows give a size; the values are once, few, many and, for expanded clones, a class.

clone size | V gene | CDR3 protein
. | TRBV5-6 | CASSRRGGRSEKLFF
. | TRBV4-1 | CASSQETGWTEAFF
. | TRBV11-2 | CASSYSTEETQYF
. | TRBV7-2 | CASSTQGGREETQYF
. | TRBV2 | CASNPQGENYGYTF
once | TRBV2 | CASSEDRGATNEKLFF
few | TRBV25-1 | CASSIETTGGNTEAFF
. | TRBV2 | CASSLGGDTEAFF
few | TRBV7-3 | CASSPAGGMTEAFF
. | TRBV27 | CASSPRLAGGQAYEQFF
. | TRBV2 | CASSPDFPSTDTQYF
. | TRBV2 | CAGLGTSGGPSSYNEQFF
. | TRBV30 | CAWRYRDEQYF
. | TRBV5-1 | CASSLDRGNQPQHF
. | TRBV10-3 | CAVRRGTGELFF
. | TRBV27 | CASSLDSATWNEQFF
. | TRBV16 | CASSPPGTSGGNEQFF
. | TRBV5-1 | CASSFEQAFNEQFF
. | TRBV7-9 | CATAYSGYYGYTF
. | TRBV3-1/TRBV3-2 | CASSHLPPDRSISYEQYF
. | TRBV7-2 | CASSHGTGYPYTF
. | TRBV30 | CAWSVPGRYGYTF
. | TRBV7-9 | CASSFYRGTSGNTIYF
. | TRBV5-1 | CASSPSRTGAYRTDTQYF
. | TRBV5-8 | CASSRRDRTGGYTF
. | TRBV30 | CAWSIEGYYEQYF
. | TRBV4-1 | CASSQDGGQPEKLFF
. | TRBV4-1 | CASSQESQFSGNTIYF
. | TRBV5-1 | CASSPYRELGEQFF
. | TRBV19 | CASRYTRDTNTDTQYF
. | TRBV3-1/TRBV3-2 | CASSQLGQGLNYGYTF
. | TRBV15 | CATRYGQSSYNSPLHF
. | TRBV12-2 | CASRLGYRDYGYTF
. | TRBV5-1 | CASSLEVDSLYNSPLHF
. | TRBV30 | CAWSAPGQGETYEQYF
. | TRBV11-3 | CASSSPAGLEAFF
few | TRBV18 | CASSPWTGLPQYGYTF
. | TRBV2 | CASSADRGLNQPQHF
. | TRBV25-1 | CASRDITNTEAFF
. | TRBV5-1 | CASGVQGYTGELFF
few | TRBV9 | CASSAQLEQYF
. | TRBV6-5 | CASTPPDRSGEQYF
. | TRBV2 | CATKELTSNTGELFF
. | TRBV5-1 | CASSSNVRSRGRYEQYF
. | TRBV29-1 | CSVRSGYGYTF
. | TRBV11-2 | CASSPRTGYGEQYF
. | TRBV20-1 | CSASRGTGETEAFF
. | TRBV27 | CASSLSLGLTTEAFF
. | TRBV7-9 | CASSVPGLGNTIYF
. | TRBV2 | CASKGDQKETQYF
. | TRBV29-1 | CSVETGGNQPQHF
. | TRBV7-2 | CASTRGGASSYNEQFF
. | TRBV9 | CASSVGQENTGELFF
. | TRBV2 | CASRVEGGYTF
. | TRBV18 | CASSFGQGNSYEQYF
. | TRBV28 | CASSPTLVEGRSYGYTF
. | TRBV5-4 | CASSLGMEAFF
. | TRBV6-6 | CASSYGGEVDTEAFF
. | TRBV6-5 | CASRQGPYGYTF